These T cell receptor beta chains were read from a single sample in a study of response to subunit inactivated influenza vaccine. TCRdb used MiXCR to reprocess the RT-PCR reads, holding one entry per CDR3 protein. The table records some 570,000 distinct CDR3 sequences, approximately 11% of them present only once. The same data also contributed to another study, on T cells expressing NK-cell markers.

The specimen was PBMCs from blood, collected on the day of vaccination. The receptors shown here come from a man aged 50 to 59 who received an inactivated influenza vaccine. CDR3s include the opening cysteine and the closing phenylalanine or tryptophan. A D gene is named only where the DNA matches it firmly. Size values are once, few and many counts, or a class for expanded clones, and some rows have none.

CDR3nt: TGTGCCAGCAGTAAAGGGACCAACACTGAAGCTTTCTTT
CDR3aa: CASSKGTNTEAFF
v_gene: TRBV12-3/TRBV12-4
abundance: .
d_gene: .
j_gene: TRBJ1-1

CDR3nt: TGCAGCGTATCGGGACTAGCGGGGCATAAGTCGTATTTT
CDR3aa: CSVSGLAGHKSYF
v_gene: TRBV29-1
abundance: many
d_gene: TRBD2
j_gene: TRBJ2-3

CDR3nt: TGTGCCAGCAGCTTAGGAGGTAGGGGTTCCACTGAAGCTTTCTTT
CDR3aa: CASSLGGRGSTEAFF
v_gene: TRBV7-9
abundance: few
d_gene: .
j_gene: TRBJ1-1

CDR3nt: TGCAGTGCTAGAGTGGCTAGCGGGAGTTCCCACGAGCAGTACTTC
CDR3aa: CSARVASGSSHEQYF
v_gene: TRBV20-1
abundance: many
d_gene: TRBD2
j_gene: TRBJ2-7

CDR3nt: TGCAGTGCCATTTACACGACCGATGAGCAGTTCTTC
CDR3aa: CSAIYTTDEQFF
v_gene: TRBV20-1
abundance: few
d_gene: .
j_gene: TRBJ2-1

CDR3nt: TGTGCCACGGGACTAGCGGGAGTTGAGATCAGCACAGATACGCAGTATTTT
CDR3aa: CATGLAGVEISTDTQYF
v_gene: TRBV27
abundance: .
d_gene: TRBD2
j_gene: TRBJ2-3

CDR3nt: TGTGCCAGCAGTTCCGAGGGTCGGGGGAGGATCGGCTACACCTTC
CDR3aa: CASSSEGRGRIGYTF
v_gene: TRBV6-5
abundance: few
d_gene: .
j_gene: TRBJ1-2

CDR3nt: TGTGCCAGCAGTTACCCCGTGGCTAGCGGGAGGAATGAGCAGTTCTTC
CDR3aa: CASSYPVASGRNEQFF
v_gene: TRBV6-2/TRBV6-3
abundance: few
d_gene: TRBD2
j_gene: TRBJ2-1

CDR3nt: TGTGCCAGCAGCTTAACGGGACAAGTCAATGAGCAGTTCTTC
CDR3aa: CASSLTGQVNEQFF
v_gene: TRBV7-2
abundance: .
d_gene: .
j_gene: TRBJ2-1

CDR3nt: TGTGCCAGCAGCCAGCTTTTTACCGGGACAGGGATAGAGACGCAGTATTTT
CDR3aa: CASSQLFTGTGIETQYF
v_gene: TRBV5-4
abundance: .
d_gene: TRBD1
j_gene: TRBJ2-3

CDR3nt: TGCGCCAGCAGCTTGGTACGTCCTGACGGGGAGCTGTTTTTT
CDR3aa: CASSLVRPDGELFF
v_gene: TRBV5-1
abundance: few
d_gene: .
j_gene: TRBJ2-2

CDR3nt: TGCAGTGCCGTTAGCGGGGGGGCCGGATACAATGAGCAGTTCTTC
CDR3aa: CSAVSGGAGYNEQFF
v_gene: TRBV20-1
abundance: .
d_gene: TRBD2
j_gene: TRBJ2-1

CDR3nt: TGCGCCAGCAGCTCAGACAGGGCGTACAATGAGCAGTTCTTC
CDR3aa: CASSSDRAYNEQFF
v_gene: TRBV5-1
abundance: many
d_gene: TRBD1
j_gene: TRBJ2-1

CDR3nt: TGTGCCAGCAGTGCCCTAGGATTCCCAGAGACCCAGTACTTC
CDR3aa: CASSALGFPETQYF
v_gene: TRBV2
abundance: few
d_gene: .
j_gene: TRBJ2-5

CDR3nt: TGTGCCAGCAGTTTGCGGGGGACTATCAATGAGCAGTTCTTC
CDR3aa: CASSLRGTINEQFF
v_gene: TRBV12-3/TRBV12-4
abundance: .
d_gene: TRBD2
j_gene: TRBJ2-1

CDR3nt: TGTGCCAGCAACCCGGGACAGGGGTCCTATGGCTACACCTTC
CDR3aa: CASNPGQGSYGYTF
v_gene: TRBV6-2/TRBV6-3
abundance: .
d_gene: TRBD1
j_gene: TRBJ1-2

CDR3nt: TGTGCCAGCAGCGTAGATTCGGGAGCGTCCTACAATGAGCAGTTCTTC
CDR3aa: CASSVDSGASYNEQFF
v_gene: TRBV9
abundance: many
d_gene: .
j_gene: TRBJ2-1

CDR3nt: TGTGCCATCAGTGGTAGCGGGGGCCCCCAAGAGACCCAGTACTTC
CDR3aa: CAISGSGGPQETQYF
v_gene: TRBV10-3
abundance: many
d_gene: TRBD2
j_gene: TRBJ2-5

CDR3nt: TGTGCCAGCAGCTTAGCGGGGAAATCCTACGAGCAGTACTTC
CDR3aa: CASSLAGKSYEQYF
v_gene: TRBV5-6
abundance: .
d_gene: TRBD2
j_gene: TRBJ2-7

CDR3nt: TGCGCCAGCAGCCCGGGGGCCGTCGAGACCGGGGAGCTGTTTTTT
CDR3aa: CASSPGAVETGELFF
v_gene: TRBV5-1
abundance: .
d_gene: .
j_gene: TRBJ2-2

CDR3nt: TGTGCCAGCACCCACCTGGGCCGCGCCCCCGGGGAGCTGTTTTTT
CDR3aa: CASTHLGRAPGELFF
v_gene: TRBV12-3/TRBV12-4
abundance: few
d_gene: .
j_gene: TRBJ2-2

CDR3nt: TGCGCCAGCAGCTTCCTTAACATGAACACTGAAGCTTTCTTT
CDR3aa: CASSFLNMNTEAFF
v_gene: TRBV5-1
abundance: many
d_gene: .
j_gene: TRBJ1-1

CDR3nt: TGTGCCAGTAGTGAGGGAGACTTTTCATTCTACGAGCAGTACTTC
CDR3aa: CASSEGDFSFYEQYF
v_gene: TRBV19
abundance: .
d_gene: .
j_gene: TRBJ2-7

CDR3nt: TGTGCCAGCACCCTCGGCGGGGCCCACTACAATGAGCAGTTCTTC
CDR3aa: CASTLGGAHYNEQFF
v_gene: TRBV12-3/TRBV12-4
abundance: .
d_gene: .
j_gene: TRBJ2-1

CDR3nt: TGTGCCAGTAGGCCCGGGACTAGCAACAATGAGCAGTTCTTC
CDR3aa: CASRPGTSNNEQFF
v_gene: TRBV19
abundance: few
d_gene: TRBD2
j_gene: TRBJ2-1

CDR3nt: TGCAGTGTCGAAAACGAAAGGACCTACACCGGGGAGCTGTTTTTT
CDR3aa: CSVENERTYTGELFF
v_gene: TRBV20-1
abundance: few
d_gene: .
j_gene: TRBJ2-2

CDR3nt: TGTGCCAGCAGCCCCCGCGGGGACACAGATACGCAGTATTTT
CDR3aa: CASSPRGDTDTQYF
v_gene: TRBV14
abundance: many
d_gene: .
j_gene: TRBJ2-3

CDR3nt: TGTGCCAGCAGAGCGACAGAGACCTACGAGCAGTACTTC
CDR3aa: CASRATETYEQYF
v_gene: TRBV6-2/TRBV6-3
abundance: .
d_gene: .
j_gene: TRBJ2-7

CDR3nt: TGCGCCAGCAGCTTGGCCGGGACGGGGGAGACCCAGTACTTC
CDR3aa: CASSLAGTGETQYF
v_gene: TRBV5-1
abundance: many
d_gene: .
j_gene: TRBJ2-5

CDR3nt: TGCAGTGCGGGAGGCCAGCGGGGGGTTTACGAGCAGTACTTC
CDR3aa: CSAGGQRGVYEQYF
v_gene: TRBV20-1
abundance: many
d_gene: TRBD2
j_gene: TRBJ2-7

CDR3nt: TGTGCCAGCTCACCTCAGCGGGGACGCACAGATACGCAGTATTTT
CDR3aa: CASSPQRGRTDTQYF
v_gene: TRBV18
abundance: .
d_gene: TRBD2
j_gene: TRBJ2-3

CDR3nt: TGTGCCAGCAGCCAGCAGCGGACGGACTACGAGCAGTACTTC
CDR3aa: CASSQQRTDYEQYF
v_gene: TRBV7-2
abundance: .
d_gene: .
j_gene: TRBJ2-7

CDR3nt: TGTGCCAGCAGTTTATTCAGAGAAGAGACCCAGTACTTC
CDR3aa: CASSLFREETQYF
v_gene: TRBV12-3/TRBV12-4
abundance: .
d_gene: .
j_gene: TRBJ2-5

CDR3nt: TGTGCCAGCAGCGCACTGACAGGGGGCGATGCCAAAAACATTCAGTACTTC
CDR3aa: CASSALTGGDAKNIQYF
v_gene: TRBV21-1
abundance: .
d_gene: .
j_gene: TRBJ2-4

CDR3nt: TGTGCCAGCAGTTTCGCGGGATCCTCTGGGGCCAACGTCCTGACTTTC
CDR3aa: CASSFAGSSGANVLTF
v_gene: TRBV6-2/TRBV6-3
abundance: .
d_gene: .
j_gene: TRBJ2-6

CDR3nt: TGTGCCAGACTTCCATGGGAGTCCTACAATGAGCAGTTCTTC
CDR3aa: CARLPWESYNEQFF
v_gene: TRBV5-3
abundance: .
d_gene: .
j_gene: TRBJ2-1

CDR3nt: TGCAGTGCTAGAGATGGAGCAGGGACTGCAAGTGAAAAACTGTTTTTT
CDR3aa: CSARDGAGTASEKLFF
v_gene: TRBV20-1
abundance: many
d_gene: .
j_gene: TRBJ1-4

CDR3nt: TGCGCCAGCAGCTTGGTACAGGGGGGCAATGAGCAGTTCTTC
CDR3aa: CASSLVQGGNEQFF
v_gene: TRBV5-1
abundance: .
d_gene: TRBD1
j_gene: TRBJ2-1

CDR3nt: TGTGCCATCAGTGATACGGACAATGAGCAGTTCTTC
CDR3aa: CAISDTDNEQFF
v_gene: TRBV10-3
abundance: many
d_gene: .
j_gene: TRBJ2-1

CDR3nt: TGCAGTGCTAGGCACGGACTAGCGGGGGCGATTTACAATGAGCAGTTCTTC
CDR3aa: CSARHGLAGAIYNEQFF
v_gene: TRBV20-1
abundance: .
d_gene: TRBD2
j_gene: TRBJ2-1

CDR3nt: TGCAGTGCTAGTAGCCGGCGGGGCGAGCAGTACTTC
CDR3aa: CSASSRRGEQYF
v_gene: TRBV20-1
abundance: .
d_gene: .
j_gene: TRBJ2-7

CDR3nt: TGCGCCAGCAGCTTGGATACGGGGGGGCCTGCTGAGCAGTTCTTC
CDR3aa: CASSLDTGGPAEQFF
v_gene: TRBV5-1
abundance: .
d_gene: TRBD2
j_gene: TRBJ2-1

CDR3nt: TGTGCCAGCAGGTACTTTAGGACAGGGGGCTACGAGCAGTACTTC
CDR3aa: CASRYFRTGGYEQYF
v_gene: TRBV6-5
abundance: many
d_gene: TRBD1
j_gene: TRBJ2-7

CDR3nt: TGTGCCAGCAGCTGGACAGACAGGAACACTGAAGCTTTCTTT
CDR3aa: CASSWTDRNTEAFF
v_gene: TRBV11-1
abundance: many
d_gene: .
j_gene: TRBJ1-1

CDR3nt: TGTGCCAGCAGCAAGGGGTTTACCTACGAGCAGTACTTC
CDR3aa: CASSKGFTYEQYF
v_gene: TRBV12-3/TRBV12-4
abundance: few
d_gene: .
j_gene: TRBJ2-7

CDR3nt: TGTGTCGCGGGACAGGGCTACTACGAGCAGTACTTC
CDR3aa: CVAGQGYYEQYF
v_gene: TRBV6-1
abundance: few
d_gene: TRBD1
j_gene: TRBJ2-7

CDR3nt: TGTGCCAGCAGCTTATTGGGTGTATCCGTCGACAATGAGCAGTTCTTC
CDR3aa: CASSLLGVSVDNEQFF
v_gene: TRBV5-6
abundance: many
d_gene: .
j_gene: TRBJ2-1

CDR3nt: TGCGCCAGCAGCTTTGGCGATACGCAGTATTTT
CDR3aa: CASSFGDTQYF
v_gene: TRBV12-3/TRBV12-4
abundance: many
d_gene: .
j_gene: TRBJ2-3